Shown below are 7 T cell receptor beta chains from a single sample sequenced in a study of regulatory T cells in long-lasting Graves disease. TCR beta libraries were built with iRepertoire HTBI primers and Arm-PCR of CDR3 regions. One entry per CDR3 protein, called by TCRdb with MiXCR from the multiplex PCR reads. The sample consists of under 700,000 distinct CDR3 sequences, roughly 16% of them appearing once. Time point reported: newly diagnosed GD, antithyroid drugs for less than 3 months. PBMC RNA was the source of the TCR library. The sample was also linked to a second study, of T cells in Graves' hyperthyroidism and ophthalmopathy.

The sequencing used peripheral blood mononuclear cells (PBMCs), collected at new diagnosis, from a patient treated with antithyroid drugs. These receptors were collected from a woman in her forties or fifties with Graves disease.

This clonotype was seen repeatedly, ten times or more. The chain couples TRBV11-2 to TRBJ1-5, with D maybe TRBD1 (6 bases). The V gene lost 8 bases and the J gene lost 9 bases, with 17 bases spanning the gap. The germline CDR1 and CDR2 sequences are SGHAT and FQNNGV. There are 13 residues in the CDR3. The CDR3 DNA reads as TGTGCCAGCGGTCACTCGGGGGGCGGGCCCCAGCATTTT. Its protein is CASGHSGGGPQHF.

This clonotype was observed a few times. The CDR3 reads CASSPHWGRASGANVLTF. The CDR3 bases are TGTGCCAGCAGCCCCCACTGGGGACGGGCTTCTGGGGCCAACGTCCTGACTTTC. The rearrangement joins TRBV3-1 to TRBJ2-6; D may be TRBD1 or TRBD2 (5 bases each). Germline V CDR1 and CDR2: LGHDT, YNNKEL (reference sequence). The V end was cut by 4 bases, the J end by 1 base, with 17 bases between. The CDR3 runs to 18 residues.

Note on this clonotype: This could be a read error, since a much larger clone is one nucleotide away. This sequence joins TRBV3-1 and TRBJ2-1; 7 positions match TRBD2. The CDR3 is 16 amino acids. Germline-derived CDR1 and CDR2 are LGHDT and YNNKEL (reference sequence). The V segment lost 3 bases and the J segment 9 bases; nucleotides outside the gene matches: 14. The chain's CDR3 is CASSQWGSGVKGEQFF. The CDR3, as DNA: TGTGCCAGCAGCCAGTGGGGGAGCGGGGTAAAGGGTGAGCAGTTCTTC.

At least ten counts were recorded for this clonotype. The rearrangement uses TRBV5-1 and TRBJ2-1, with D possibly being TRBD2 (6 bases). Germline CDR1 reads SGHRS; CDR2 reads YFSETQ. The CDR3 spans 14 residues. With 4 bases removed from V and 6 bases from J, the gap between germline ends came to 14 bases. The CDR3 sequence: CASSRPDGGNEQFF. The CDR3 DNA follows: TGCGCCAGCAGCCGTCCGGACGGGGGCAATGAGCAGTTCTTC. Supplemented by reference TRBV5-1 and TRBJ2-1, the full variable domain reads KAGVTQTPRYLIKTRGQQVTLSCSPISGHRSVSWYQQTPGQGLQFLFEYFSETQRNKGNFPGRFSGRQFSNSRSEMNVSTLELGDSALYLCASSRPDGGNEQFFGPGTRLTVL.

This clonotype showed up many times. V usage is TRBV2 and J usage is TRBJ2-1, with TRBD2 matching 13 bases. V lost 9 bases to trimming and J lost 6 bases; unmatched junction nucleotides: 17. Germline V gene sequence: CDR1 SNHLY, CDR2 FYNNEI. There are 18 residues in the CDR3. Here the CDR3 reads CASPATSGGALYFNEQFF. CDR3 coding DNA: TGTGCCAGTCCCGCTACTAGCGGGGGGGCCTTGTATTTCAATGAGCAGTTCTTC. Looking up the rest from reference TRBV2 and TRBJ2-1 gives the full variable domain: EPEVTQTPSHQVTQMGQEVILRCVPISNHLYFYWYRQILGQKVEFLVSFYNNEISEKSEIFDDQFSVERPDGSNFTLKIRSTKLEDSAMYFCASPATSGGALYFNEQFFGPGTRLTVL.

In this sample, this clonotype turned up many times. The rearrangement uses TRBV5-1 and TRBJ2-3, with TRBD2 matching over 11 bases. Trimming took 4 bases from V and 5 from J; bases not matched to a gene: 12. The CDR3 covers 17 residues. Germline-derived CDR1 and CDR2 are SGHRS and YFSETQ. CDR3 coding DNA: TGCGCCAGCAGCCCGTGGACTAGCGGGCCCCGCGAAGATACGCAGTATTTT. This encodes CASSPWTSGPREDTQYF.

This clonotype was counted a few times. A junction boundary mismatches the germline segment, possibly from a read error. The CDR3 DNA reads as TGTGCCAGCACTGAACAGGGGGGGGGGCGACTTGAAAAACTGTTTTTT. This codes for CASTEQGGGRLEKLFF. This sequence joins TRBV6-1 and TRBJ1-4; 8 nucleotides align to TRBD1. CDR1 is MNHNS, CDR2 SASEGT, per germline. This CDR3 contains 16 residues.